The clone carrying this TCR beta chain showed up just a few times. The data originate from a study of blood T cell repertoires in COVID-19. Study overall: The samples span acute and convalescent COVID-19 from the United States, Italy and Spain. The analysed material was cDNA or gDNA that came from T cells, B-cell-depleted T cells, or PBMCs.

Trimming removed 1 base from V and 7 bases from J, with 11 bases in between. The CDR3 is 14 amino acids. The V gene's germline CDR1 is GTSNPN and CDR2 SVGIG (reference sequence). Original processing methods: Reference gene primer amplification yielded estimated nucleated cell counts. Here immunoSEQ multiplex PCR was the method, and the copy in TCRdb shows in-frame clones only, minus some. That table furnishes V, J and clone size, whereas the DNA furnished D and trimming. The table includes approximately 200,000 clones, about 88% detected once. The chain joins TRBV30 to TRBJ1-6; D may be TRBD1 (6 bases). Sequenced: peripheral blood. The clonotype comes from a woman younger than 45 with active or convalescent COVID-19. The CDR3 region is CAWSAGTTNSPLHF. CDR3 DNA: TGTGCCTGGAGTGCCGGGACAACAAATTCACCCCTCCACTTT.